The sample holds a few counts of the clone carrying this T cell receptor beta chain. The target antigen is unknown. TCRdb reanalysed the reads using MiXCR and keeps one entry per CDR3 protein. The table includes about 69,000 distinct CDR3 sequences, around 30% detected once. The record originates from a study of T cell repertoires in cytomegalovirus infection. About the research overall: CMV epitopes in the study were HLA-C-restricted (recently identified) and HLA-B-restricted (well studied). From public TCR beta signatures came an indication of both CMV infection and matching HLA type. Findings and caveats of the study: Carriers of CMV plus the relevant HLA were identified by cumulative public TCR beta family frequency. CMV-specific TCR beta clonotypes restricted by HLA-C dominated the ex vivo response.

This TCR derives from a human donor in good health (CMV status not recorded). Some clones in this sample may be carry-over from other donors' samples. This specimen was CD8+ T cells from cultured PBMCs, taken from culture after CMV antigen stimulation.

The CDR3 region has the DNA TGTGCCATCAGTTTAGGGGCCCCCGCGTCCACTGAAGCTTTCTTT. This codes for CAISLGAPASTEAFF. This rearrangement joins TRBV10-3 to TRBJ1-1; D is perhaps TRBD1 (5 bases). Germline CDR1 reads ENHRY; CDR2 reads SYGVKD. V was pared by 5 bases and J by 4 bases, with 17 bases between. The CDR3 is 15 residues long.